Detailed here is one T cell receptor (beta chain). The antigen remains undetermined. A junction end diverges from the germline sequence, so it may reflect a read error. Cultured CD4+ T-cell DNA underwent Oncomine TCR Beta short-read sequencing. TCRdb ran MiXCR on the PCR reads and lists one entry per CDR3 protein. The sample contains under 25,000 distinct CDR3 sequences, 55% to 70% of which appear only once. This entry is derived from a study of vaccination and CD4 T cells after COVID-19. The treatment: roughly 11-day PBMC culture with coronavirus spike peptide pools or control peptides (ViraFEST assay). After being plated at under 2.5 million per well, PBMCs were cultured with about 10 IU/ml IL-2 and around 11 ug/ml peptide pools. From germline, CDR1 is SNHLY and CDR2 FYNNEI. The CDR3 covers 13 residues.

The sequencing here drew on CD4+ T cells from blood, cultured in vitro, taken after SARS-CoV-2 vaccination. The genes are TRBV2 and TRBJ2-7; 7 positions match TRBD1. This receptor was obtained from a human donor who received a COVID-19 vaccine. The CDR3 here is CASSGRQGFLGAF. CDR3 DNA: TGTGCCAGCAGTGGTCGACAGGGATTCTTAGGGGCTTTC.